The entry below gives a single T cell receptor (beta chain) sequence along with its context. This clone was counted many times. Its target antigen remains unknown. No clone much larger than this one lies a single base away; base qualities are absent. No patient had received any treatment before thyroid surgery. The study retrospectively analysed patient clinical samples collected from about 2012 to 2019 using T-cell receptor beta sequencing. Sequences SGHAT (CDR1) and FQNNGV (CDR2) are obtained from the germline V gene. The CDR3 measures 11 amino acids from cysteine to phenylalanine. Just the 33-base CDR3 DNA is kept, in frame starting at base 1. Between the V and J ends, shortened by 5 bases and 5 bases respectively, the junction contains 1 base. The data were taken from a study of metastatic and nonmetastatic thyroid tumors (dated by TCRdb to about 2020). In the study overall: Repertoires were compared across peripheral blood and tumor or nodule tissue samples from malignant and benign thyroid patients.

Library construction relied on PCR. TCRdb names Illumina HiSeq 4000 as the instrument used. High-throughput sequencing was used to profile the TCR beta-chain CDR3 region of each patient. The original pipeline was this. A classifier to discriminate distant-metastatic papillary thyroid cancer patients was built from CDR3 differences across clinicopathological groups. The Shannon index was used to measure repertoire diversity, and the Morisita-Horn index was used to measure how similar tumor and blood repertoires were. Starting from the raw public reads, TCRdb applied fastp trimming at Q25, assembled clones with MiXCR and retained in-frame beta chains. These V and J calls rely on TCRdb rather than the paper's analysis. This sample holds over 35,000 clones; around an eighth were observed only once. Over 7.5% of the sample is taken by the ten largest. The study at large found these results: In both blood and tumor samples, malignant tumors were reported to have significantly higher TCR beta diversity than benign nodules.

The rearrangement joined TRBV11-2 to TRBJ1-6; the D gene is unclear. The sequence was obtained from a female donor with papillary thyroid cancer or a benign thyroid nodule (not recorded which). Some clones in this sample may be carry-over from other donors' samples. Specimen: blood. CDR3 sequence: CASSNNSPLHF. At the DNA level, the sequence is TGTGCCAGCAGCAATAATTCACCCCTCCACTTT.